This paragraph covers one TCR beta chain sequence. No antigen is known for it. Sample-barcoded 5' priming and a J-beta primer mix drove a second PCR of about 6 to 12 cycles. Every cDNA molecule bore a tag from a template-switch adaptor containing 12 random nucleotides. TCRdb recomputed calls from the 5' RACE reads with MiXCR, one row per CDR3 protein. The sample contains about 1.5 million distinct CDR3 sequences, approximately 43% of which appear only once. The sample belongs to a study of blood T cells in healthy people across ages. The ends were cut back, 1 base at V and 2 bases at J, with 9 bases in the middle. Germline V lookup: CDR1 SGHTA, CDR2 FQGNSA. The CDR3 is 14 residues long. Study-level points and caveats: Strong correlation existed between TCR beta diversity and naive T cell percentage.

The TCR comes from a woman aged 18-29 years in good health. Source material: blood. This rearrangement joins TRBV7-2 to TRBJ2-7, with D perhaps matching TRBD1 (5 bases). As DNA, the CDR3 is TGTGCCAGCAGCTTAGGGCGACAGACCTACGAGCAGTACTTC. Translation: CASSLGRQTYEQYF.